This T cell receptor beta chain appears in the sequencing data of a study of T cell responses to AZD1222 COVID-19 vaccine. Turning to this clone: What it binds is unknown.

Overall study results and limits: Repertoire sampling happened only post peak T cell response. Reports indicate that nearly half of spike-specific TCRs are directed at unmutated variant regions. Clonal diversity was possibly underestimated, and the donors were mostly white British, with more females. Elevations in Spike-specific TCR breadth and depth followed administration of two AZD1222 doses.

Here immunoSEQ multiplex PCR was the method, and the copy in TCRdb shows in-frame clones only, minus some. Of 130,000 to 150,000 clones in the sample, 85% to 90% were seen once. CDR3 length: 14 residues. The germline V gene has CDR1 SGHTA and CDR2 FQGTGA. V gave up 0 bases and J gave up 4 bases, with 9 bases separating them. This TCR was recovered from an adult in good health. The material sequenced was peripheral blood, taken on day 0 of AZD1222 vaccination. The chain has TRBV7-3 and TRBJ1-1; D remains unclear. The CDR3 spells CASSLTKDGTEAFF. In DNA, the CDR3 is TGTGCCAGCAGCTTAACGAAGGACGGCACTGAAGCTTTCTTT.